The 22 T cell receptor beta chains below come from one sample, sequenced in a study of blood T cell repertoires in COVID-19. Sequencing was performed with immunoSEQ multiplex PCR; in TCRdb, only in-frame clones are kept and a portion is missing. The sample lists around 180,000 clones, 70% to 85% occurring once. The sequenced sample consisted of peripheral blood. Source of these receptors: a woman in her thirties with acute or convalescent COVID-19.

The chain joins TRBV30 to TRBJ1-2, with D perhaps TRBD1 (6 bases). Trimming shortened V by 4 bases and J by 3 bases, and 9 bases separated the two germline ends. Germline CDR1 GTSNPN, CDR2 SVGIG (reference sequence). This CDR3 is built from 12 residues. CDR3 DNA sequence: TGTGCCTGGACGGACAGTCACTATGGCTACACCTTC. Amino acids: CAWTDSHYGYTF.

This chain connects TRBV14 to TRBJ1-1; D not certain. Germline CDR1 SGHDN, CDR2 FVKESK. Trimming took off 4 bases at V and 2 bases at J, with 8 bases between the two ends. There are 13 residues in the CDR3. The CDR3 is CASSLSPNTEAFF. In DNA, the CDR3 is TGTGCCAGCAGCCTTTCCCCAAACACTGAAGCTTTCTTT.

The V and J genes are TRBV6-5 and TRBJ2-2, with D possibly being TRBD2 (5 bases). V lost 5 bases, J lost 9 bases, and 7 bases lay in between. The CDR3 covers 11 residues. CDR1 and CDR2 (germline): MNHEY, SVGAGI. CDR3 residues: CASSSGRELFF. The CDR3 DNA reads as TGTGCCAGCAGTAGCGGTCGGGAGCTGTTTTTT.

For the CDR3, the DNA is TGTGCCATAGCACCCCGACAGGACACTGAAGCTTTCTTT. This gives the protein CAIAPRQDTEAFF. The J gene is TRBJ1-1, the V gene TRBV10-3, with a tentative D call TRBD1 (6 bases). Per germline, CDR1 ENHRY and CDR2 SYGVKD. V lost 9 bases, J lost 3 bases, and 14 bases lay in between. This CDR3 comprises 13 residues.

The genes are TRBV7-3 and TRBJ2-2; no definite D call. This CDR3 spans 13 amino acids. Germline V gives CDR1 SGHTA, CDR2 FQGTGA. V lost 5 bases, J lost 4 bases, and 8 bases lay in between. The CDR3 coding sequence is TGTGCCAGCAGCCCGACTCTCACCGGGGAGCTGTTTTTT. Residues: CASSPTLTGELFF.

The chain combines TRBV2 with TRBJ1-2, with 7 bases that match TRBD1. Germline CDR1 is SNHLY and CDR2 is FYNNEI. The CDR3 extends over 14 amino acids. Germline trimming cut 6 bases from V and 4 bases from J; bases unmatched to any gene: 8. CDR3: CASRYQGEGYGYTF. CDR3 in DNA: TGTGCCAGCAGGTATCAGGGGGAAGGCTATGGCTACACCTTC.

The chain links TRBV4-3 to TRBJ2-3; D possibly corresponds to TRBD2 (5 bases). CDR1 is LGHNA and CDR2 is YSLEER in the germline V gene. This CDR3 spans 14 amino acids. Trimming cost V 4 bases and J 6 bases, with 14 bases left between them. CDR3 amino acids: CASSRASFTDTQYF. The CDR3 DNA sequence: TGCGCCAGCAGCCGGGCTAGCTTCACCGATACGCAGTATTTT.

The chain has TRBV7-3 and TRBJ2-5, with 8 nucleotides matching TRBD1. The CDR3 is 15 amino acids. V lost 4 bases, J lost 3 bases, and 7 bases stayed unmatched. Germline CDR1 SGHTA, CDR2 FQGTGA. The CDR3 DNA reads TGTGCCAGCAGCTGGACAGGGCGGCTAAAAGAGACCCAGTACTTC. Its protein product is CASSWTGRLKETQYF.

The chain couples TRBV5-1 to TRBJ1-2; D gene uncertain. V was clipped by 0 bases and J by 4 bases, with 7 bases between them. CDR3 size: 13 residues. Germline-derived CDR1 and CDR2 are SGHRS and YFSETQ. CDR3 in DNA: TGCGCCAGCAGCTTGGACCAAGCCTATGGCTACACCTTC. Translating gives CASSLDQAYGYTF.

J is TRBJ1-6 and V is TRBV27; TRBD1 matches 9 bases. This CDR3 has 13 residues. The V and J ends lost 3 bases and 16 bases, in that order; junction bases with no gene match: 7. Per the germline V gene, CDR1 is MNHEY and CDR2 is SMNVEV (reference sequence). CDR3 nucleotides: TGTGCCAGCAGTTTCTCCGGGACAGGGACTCTCCACTTT. It encodes CASSFSGTGTLHF.

This rearrangement joins TRBV2 to TRBJ1-5; D call uncertain. CDR3 length: 15 residues. Between the trimmed V and J ends, which lost 9 bases and 1 base, there was a span of 16 bases. Per germline, CDR1 SNHLY and CDR2 FYNNEI. The CDR3 here is CASTDLGGSNQPQHF. The CDR3, as DNA: TGTGCCAGTACCGATCTTGGAGGGAGCAATCAGCCCCAGCATTTT.

This clone was seen just once. This CDR3 is CASRPEGGRGNTIYF. The CDR3 DNA sequence: TGTGCCAGCAGACCTGAAGGGGGCCGGGGGAACACCATATATTTT. J is TRBJ1-3 and V is TRBV6-5, with 7 nucleotides matching TRBD1. The J segment lost 7 bases and the V segment lost 6 bases, leaving 12 bases of the junction unmatched. The CDR3 has 15 amino acids. The V gene's germline CDR1 is MNHEY and CDR2 SVGAGI.

This sequence joins TRBV27 and TRBJ2-2; 7 bases line up with TRBD1. Germline V CDR1 and CDR2: MNHEY, SMNVEV (reference sequence). V lost 6 bases to trimming and J lost 1 base; unmatched junction nucleotides: 5. The CDR3 spans 15 residues. CDR3 protein: CASSHRQGNTGELFF. As DNA, the CDR3 is TGTGCCAGCAGCCATCGACAGGGGAACACCGGGGAGCTGTTTTTT.

The chain employs TRBV6-2 or TRBV6-3 and TRBJ2-4, with a possible D match to TRBD1 (5 bases). The CDR3 is 15 residues long. CDR1 and CDR2 from the germline V gene are MNHEY and SVGEGT. V was cut by 4 bases and J by 1 base, with 11 bases left in between. The CDR3, as DNA: TGTGCCAGCAGTTTTTCGACAGCCGCCAAAAACATTCAGTACTTC. Translated, it gives CASSFSTAAKNIQYF.

The J gene is TRBJ2-5, the V gene TRBV5-6; 11 nucleotides line up with TRBD2. There are 14 residues in the CDR3. The germline gives CDR1 SGHDT, CDR2 YYEEEE. Trimming took 4 bases from V and 1 from J; bases not matched to a gene: 0. DNA for the CDR3: TGTGCCAGCAGCGGGACTAGCGGCCAAGAGACCCAGTACTTC. Its protein is CASSGTSGQETQYF.

The V and J genes are TRBV7-9 and TRBJ1-5, with D tentatively TRBD1 (5 bases). This CDR3 has 14 amino acids. The germline gives CDR1 SEHNR, CDR2 FQNEAQ (reference sequence). With 4 bases removed from V and 6 bases from J, the gap between germline ends came to 13 bases. The CDR3 coding sequence is TGTGCCAGCAGCTGGGCAGGGTCCGGTCAGCCCCAGCATTTT. Its protein is CASSWAGSGQPQHF.

This chain links TRBV11-3 with TRBJ2-6, with D possibly TRBD2 on 5 matching bases. Germline V CDR1 and CDR2: SGHNT, YENEEA. This CDR3 comprises 15 residues. The ends were cut back, 5 bases at V and 0 bases at J, with 8 bases in the middle. The CDR3 DNA is TGTGCCAGCAGCCCGAGCGGCTCTGGGGCCAACGTCCTGACTTTC. Translation: CASSPSGSGANVLTF.

V and J are TRBV5-1 and TRBJ2-2, with TRBD2 matching 15 bases. Unmatched junction bases numbered 8, after V lost 3 bases and J lost 5 bases. Germline V gene sequence: CDR1 SGHRS, CDR2 YFSETQ. This CDR3 comprises 18 residues. The CDR3 loop reads CASSSGLAGGLGTGELFF. The CDR3 region has the DNA TGCGCCAGCAGCTCCGGACTAGCGGGAGGGCTTGGGACCGGGGAGCTGTTTTTT.

Only one count was recorded for this clone. The V call is TRBV7-9, the J call TRBJ1-4, with 8 nucleotides matching TRBD1. The CDR3 loop spans 14 amino acids. V lost 4 bases and J lost 7; bases outside the gene matches: 5. Germline assignment: CDR1 SEHNR and CDR2 FQNEAQ (reference sequence). CDR3 sequence (DNA): TGTGCCAGCAGCTCAGGGGGCGGTAGTGAAAAACTGTTTTTT. Translating it yields CASSSGGGSEKLFF.

The V call is TRBV3-1 (or the pseudogene TRBV3-2), the J call TRBJ1-2, with TRBD1 matching over 9 bases. V trimming: 4 bases; J trimming: 4 bases; junction bases outside the gene matches: 10. The CDR3 totals 16 residues. Looked up from germline, CDR1 is LGHDT and CDR2 is YNNKEL (reference sequence). The CDR3 sequence is CASSPSWDRAAYGYTF. DNA for the CDR3: TGTGCCAGCAGCCCGTCCTGGGACAGGGCCGCCTATGGCTACACCTTC.

This clone was seen a handful of times. The chain uses TRBV7-8 and TRBJ1-2; 8 bases are shared with TRBD1. Germline V gene sequence: CDR1 SGHVS, CDR2 FQNEAQ. This CDR3 region has 16 residues. The trim removed 1 base at V and 4 bases at J, leaving 8 bases unmatched. For the CDR3, the DNA is TGTGCCAGCAGCTTAGTCCGGACAGGGCTCCTCTATGGCTACACCTTC. It is translated as CASSLVRTGLLYGYTF.

This clone was seen only a few times. The chain links TRBV6-1 to TRBJ2-1; TRBD2 is a possible D gene (5 bases). The CDR3 loop spans 12 amino acids. Trimming cost V 10 bases and J 7 bases, with 14 bases left between them. The germline V gene encodes CDR1 MNHNS and CDR2 SASEGT. CDR3: CATGTPGNEQFF. CDR3 in DNA: TGTGCCACGGGTACGCCGGGGAATGAGCAGTTCTTC.